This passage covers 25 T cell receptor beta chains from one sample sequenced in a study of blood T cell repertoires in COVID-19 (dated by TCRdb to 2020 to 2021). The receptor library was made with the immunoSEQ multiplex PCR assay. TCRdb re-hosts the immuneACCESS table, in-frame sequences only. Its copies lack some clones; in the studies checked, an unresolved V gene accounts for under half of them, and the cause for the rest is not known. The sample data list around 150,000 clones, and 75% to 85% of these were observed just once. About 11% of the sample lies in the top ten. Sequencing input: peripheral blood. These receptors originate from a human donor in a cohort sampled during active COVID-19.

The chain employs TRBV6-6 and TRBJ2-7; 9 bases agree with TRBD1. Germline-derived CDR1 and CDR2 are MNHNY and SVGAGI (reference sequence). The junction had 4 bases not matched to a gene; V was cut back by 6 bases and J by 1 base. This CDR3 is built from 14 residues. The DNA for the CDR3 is TGTGCCAGCAGCTTGACAGGGGGTTCCTACGAGCAGTACTTC. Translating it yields CASSLTGGSYEQYF.

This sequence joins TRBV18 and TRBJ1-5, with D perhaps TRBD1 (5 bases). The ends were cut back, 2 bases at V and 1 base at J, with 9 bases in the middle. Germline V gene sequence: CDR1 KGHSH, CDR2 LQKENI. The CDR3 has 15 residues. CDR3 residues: CASSPSKGSNQPQHF. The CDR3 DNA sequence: TGTGCCAGCTCACCATCAAAGGGGAGCAATCAGCCCCAGCATTTT.

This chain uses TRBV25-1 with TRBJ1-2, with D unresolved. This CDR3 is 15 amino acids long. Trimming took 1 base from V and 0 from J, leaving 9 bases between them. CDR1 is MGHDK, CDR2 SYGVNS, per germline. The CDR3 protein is CASSEFRGPNYGYTF. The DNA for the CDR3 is TGTGCCAGCAGTGAATTTCGGGGTCCTAACTATGGCTACACCTTC.

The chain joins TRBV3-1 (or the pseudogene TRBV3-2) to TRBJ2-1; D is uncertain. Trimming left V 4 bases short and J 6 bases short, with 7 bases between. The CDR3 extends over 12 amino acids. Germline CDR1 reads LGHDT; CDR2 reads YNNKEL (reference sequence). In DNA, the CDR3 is TGTGCCAGCAGCCGCGGCGTCAATGAGCAGTTCTTC. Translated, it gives CASSRGVNEQFF.

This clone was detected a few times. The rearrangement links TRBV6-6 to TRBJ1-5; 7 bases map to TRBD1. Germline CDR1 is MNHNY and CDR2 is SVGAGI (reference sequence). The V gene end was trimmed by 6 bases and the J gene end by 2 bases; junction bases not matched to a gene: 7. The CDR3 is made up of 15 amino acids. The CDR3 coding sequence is TGTGCCAGCAGCTCTTTCAGGGGGGGCAATCAGCCCCAGCATTTT. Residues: CASSSFRGGNQPQHF.

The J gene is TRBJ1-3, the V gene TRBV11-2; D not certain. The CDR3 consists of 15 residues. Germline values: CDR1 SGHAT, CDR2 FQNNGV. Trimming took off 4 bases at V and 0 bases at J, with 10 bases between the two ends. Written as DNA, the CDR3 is TGTGCCAGCAGCTCATCGACACTCTCTGGAAACACCATATATTTT. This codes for CASSSSTLSGNTIYF. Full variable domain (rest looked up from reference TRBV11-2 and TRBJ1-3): EAGVAQSPRYKIIEKRQSVAFWCNPISGHATLYWYQQILGQGPKLLIQFQNNGVVDDSQLPKDRFSAERLKGVDSTLKIQPAKLEDSAVYLCASSSSTLSGNTIYFGEGSWLTVV.

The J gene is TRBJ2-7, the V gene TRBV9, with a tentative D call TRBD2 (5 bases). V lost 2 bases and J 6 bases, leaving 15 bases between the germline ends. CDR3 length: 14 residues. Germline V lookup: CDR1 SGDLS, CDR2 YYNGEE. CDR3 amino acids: CASSVSDQRAEQYF. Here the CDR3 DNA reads TGTGCCAGCAGCGTTAGCGACCAAAGGGCCGAGCAGTACTTC.

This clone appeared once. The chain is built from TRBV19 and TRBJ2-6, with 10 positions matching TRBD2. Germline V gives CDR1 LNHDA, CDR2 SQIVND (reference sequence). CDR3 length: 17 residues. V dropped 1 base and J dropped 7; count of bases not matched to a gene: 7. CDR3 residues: CASSIGPSGSTANVLTF. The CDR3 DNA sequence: TGTGCCAGTAGTATAGGGCCTAGCGGGAGTACAGCCAACGTCCTGACTTTC.

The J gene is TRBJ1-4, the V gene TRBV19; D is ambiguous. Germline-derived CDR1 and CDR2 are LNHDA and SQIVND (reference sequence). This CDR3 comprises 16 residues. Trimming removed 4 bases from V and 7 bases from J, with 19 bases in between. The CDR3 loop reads CASSSSHSGVVEKLFF. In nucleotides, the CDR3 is TGTGCCAGTAGTAGCTCCCATAGCGGGGTTGTTGAAAAACTGTTTTTT.

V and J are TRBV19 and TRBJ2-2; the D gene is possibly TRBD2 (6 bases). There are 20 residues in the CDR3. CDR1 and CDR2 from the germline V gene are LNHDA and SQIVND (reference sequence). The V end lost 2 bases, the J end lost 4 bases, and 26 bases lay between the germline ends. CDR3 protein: CASSISVVAAKGLGTGELFF. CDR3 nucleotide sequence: TGTGCCAGTAGTATATCGGTGGTAGCGGCAAAGGGGCTTGGCACCGGGGAGCTGTTTTTT.

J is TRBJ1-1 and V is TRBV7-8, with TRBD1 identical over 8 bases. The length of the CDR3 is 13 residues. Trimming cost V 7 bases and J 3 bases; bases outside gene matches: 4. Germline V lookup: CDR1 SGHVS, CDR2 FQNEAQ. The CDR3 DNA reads TGTGCCAGCAAACAGGGGGTTGACACTGAAGCTTTCTTT. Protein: CASKQGVDTEAFF. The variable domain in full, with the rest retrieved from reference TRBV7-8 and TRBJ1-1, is GAGVSQSPRYKVAKRGQDVALRCDPISGHVSLFWYQQALGQGPEFLTYFQNEAQLDKSGLPSDRFFAERPEGSVSTLKIQRTQQEDSAVYLCASKQGVDTEAFFGQGTRLTVV.

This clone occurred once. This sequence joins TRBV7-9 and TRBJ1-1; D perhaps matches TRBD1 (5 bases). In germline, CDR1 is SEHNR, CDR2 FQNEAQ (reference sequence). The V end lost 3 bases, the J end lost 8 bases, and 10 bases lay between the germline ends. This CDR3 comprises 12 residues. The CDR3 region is CASSFGAVEAFF. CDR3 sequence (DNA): TGTGCCAGCAGCTTTGGGGCGGTAGAAGCTTTCTTT.

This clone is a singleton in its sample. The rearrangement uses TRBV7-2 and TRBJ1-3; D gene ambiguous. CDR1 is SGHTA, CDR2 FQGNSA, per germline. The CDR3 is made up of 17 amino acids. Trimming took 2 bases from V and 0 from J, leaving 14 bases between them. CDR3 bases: TGTGCCAGCAGCTTAACTCATGACGGGAGCTCTGGAAACACCATATATTTT. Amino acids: CASSLTHDGSSGNTIYF. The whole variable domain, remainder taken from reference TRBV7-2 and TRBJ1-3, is GAGVSQSPSNKVTEKGKDVELRCDPISGHTALYWYRQSLGQGLEFLIYFQGNSAPDKSGLPSDRFSAERTGGSVSTLTIQRTQQEDSAVYLCASSLTHDGSSGNTIYFGEGSWLTVV.

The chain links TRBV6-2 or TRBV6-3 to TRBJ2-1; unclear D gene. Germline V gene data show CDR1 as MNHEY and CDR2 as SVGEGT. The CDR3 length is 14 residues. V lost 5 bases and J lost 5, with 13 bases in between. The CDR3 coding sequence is TGTGCCAGCAGTCTTTCGCTTTACAACAATGAGCAGTTCTTC. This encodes CASSLSLYNNEQFF.

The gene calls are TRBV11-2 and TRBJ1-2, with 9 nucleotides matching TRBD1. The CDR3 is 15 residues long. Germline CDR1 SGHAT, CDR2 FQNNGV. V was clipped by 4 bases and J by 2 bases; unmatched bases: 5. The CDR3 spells CASSSGQGINYGYTF. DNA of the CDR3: TGTGCCAGCAGCTCCGGACAGGGGATAAACTATGGCTACACCTTC.

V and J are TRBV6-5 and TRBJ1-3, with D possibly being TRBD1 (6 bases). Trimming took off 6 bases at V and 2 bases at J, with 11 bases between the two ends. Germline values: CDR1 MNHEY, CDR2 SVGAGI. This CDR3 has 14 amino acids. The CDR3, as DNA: TGTGCCAGCAGCCCGCAGGGGACTGGAAACACCATATATTTT. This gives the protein CASSPQGTGNTIYF.

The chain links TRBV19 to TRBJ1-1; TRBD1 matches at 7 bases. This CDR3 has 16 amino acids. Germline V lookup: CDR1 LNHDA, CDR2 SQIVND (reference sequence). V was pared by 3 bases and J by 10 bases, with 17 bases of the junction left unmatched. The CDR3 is CASSMGRGTGLRGAFF. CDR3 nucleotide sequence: TGTGCCAGTAGTATGGGCAGGGGGACTGGATTGAGAGGAGCTTTCTTT.

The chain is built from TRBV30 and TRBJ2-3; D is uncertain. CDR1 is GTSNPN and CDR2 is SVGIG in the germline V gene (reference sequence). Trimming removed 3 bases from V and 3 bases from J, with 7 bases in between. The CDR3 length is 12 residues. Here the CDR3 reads CAWSLVTDTQYF. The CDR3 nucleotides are TGTGCCTGGAGCCTCGTGACAGATACGCAGTATTTT.

The CDR3 DNA sequence: TGTGCCAGCAGCCCTGACCGAGGACTAGCGGGAGATGAGCAGTTCTTC. It is translated as CASSPDRGLAGDEQFF. The chain joins TRBV7-2 to TRBJ2-1; 13 bases agree with TRBD2. V lost 5 bases and J lost 8; bases outside the gene matches: 9. Germline V lookup: CDR1 SGHTA, CDR2 FQGNSA. The CDR3 consists of 16 residues.

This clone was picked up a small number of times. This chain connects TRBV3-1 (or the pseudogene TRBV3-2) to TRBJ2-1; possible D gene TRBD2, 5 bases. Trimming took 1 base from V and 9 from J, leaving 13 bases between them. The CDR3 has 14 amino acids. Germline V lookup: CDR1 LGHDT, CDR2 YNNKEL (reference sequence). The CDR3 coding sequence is TGTGCCAGCAGCCAAGCTCGGGGTGGCGGTGAGCAGTTCTTC. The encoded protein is CASSQARGGGEQFF.

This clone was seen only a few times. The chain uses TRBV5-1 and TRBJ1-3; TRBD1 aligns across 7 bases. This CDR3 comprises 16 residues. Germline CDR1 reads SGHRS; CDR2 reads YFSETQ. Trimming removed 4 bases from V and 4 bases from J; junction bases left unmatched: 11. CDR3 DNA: TGCGCCAGCAGCCATCGGGACAGTACTCGAGGAAACACCATATATTTT. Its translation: CASSHRDSTRGNTIYF.

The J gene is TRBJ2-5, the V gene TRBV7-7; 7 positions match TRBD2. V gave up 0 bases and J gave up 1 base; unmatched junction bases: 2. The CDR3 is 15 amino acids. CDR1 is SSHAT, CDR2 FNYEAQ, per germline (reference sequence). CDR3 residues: CASSLAASGQETQYF. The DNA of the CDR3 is TGTGCCAGCAGCTTAGCGGCTAGCGGCCAAGAGACCCAGTACTTC. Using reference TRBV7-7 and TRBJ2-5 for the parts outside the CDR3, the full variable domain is GAGVSQSPRYKVTKRGQDVTLRCDPISSHATLYWYQQALGQGPEFLTYFNYEAQPDKSGLPSDRFSAERPEGSISTLTIQRTEQRDSAMYRCASSLAASGQETQYFGPGTRLLVL.

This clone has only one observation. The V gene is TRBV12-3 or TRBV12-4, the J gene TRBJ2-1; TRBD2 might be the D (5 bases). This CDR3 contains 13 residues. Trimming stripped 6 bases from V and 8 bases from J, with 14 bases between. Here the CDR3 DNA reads TGTGCCAGCAGCCTTAGGAGGTTGGATGAGCAGTTCTTC. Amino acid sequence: CASSLRRLDEQFF.

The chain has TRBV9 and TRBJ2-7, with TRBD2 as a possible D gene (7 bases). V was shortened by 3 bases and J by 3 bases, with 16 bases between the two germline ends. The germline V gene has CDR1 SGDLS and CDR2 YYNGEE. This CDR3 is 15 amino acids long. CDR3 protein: CASSEGGELVYEQYF. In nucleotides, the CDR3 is TGTGCCAGCAGCGAGGGGGGGGAGCTCGTCTACGAGCAGTACTTC.

Here the CDR3 reads CASSVVPDRGSYNEQFF. Written as DNA, the CDR3 is TGTGCCAGCAGCGTAGTCCCGGACAGGGGTTCCTACAATGAGCAGTTCTTC. V is TRBV9 and J is TRBJ2-1, with 9 nucleotides matching TRBD1. V shed 0 bases, J shed 1 base, and the junction held 5 bases outside the gene matches. This CDR3 is built from 17 residues. The germline V gene has CDR1 SGDLS and CDR2 YYNGEE. The full variable domain, in which reference TRBV9 and TRBJ2-1 provide the parts outside the CDR3, is DSGVTQTPKHLITATGQRVTLRCSPRSGDLSVYWYQQSLDQGLQFLIQYYNGEERAKGNILERFSAQQFPDLHSELNLSSLELGDSALYFCASSVVPDRGSYNEQFFGPGTRLTVL.